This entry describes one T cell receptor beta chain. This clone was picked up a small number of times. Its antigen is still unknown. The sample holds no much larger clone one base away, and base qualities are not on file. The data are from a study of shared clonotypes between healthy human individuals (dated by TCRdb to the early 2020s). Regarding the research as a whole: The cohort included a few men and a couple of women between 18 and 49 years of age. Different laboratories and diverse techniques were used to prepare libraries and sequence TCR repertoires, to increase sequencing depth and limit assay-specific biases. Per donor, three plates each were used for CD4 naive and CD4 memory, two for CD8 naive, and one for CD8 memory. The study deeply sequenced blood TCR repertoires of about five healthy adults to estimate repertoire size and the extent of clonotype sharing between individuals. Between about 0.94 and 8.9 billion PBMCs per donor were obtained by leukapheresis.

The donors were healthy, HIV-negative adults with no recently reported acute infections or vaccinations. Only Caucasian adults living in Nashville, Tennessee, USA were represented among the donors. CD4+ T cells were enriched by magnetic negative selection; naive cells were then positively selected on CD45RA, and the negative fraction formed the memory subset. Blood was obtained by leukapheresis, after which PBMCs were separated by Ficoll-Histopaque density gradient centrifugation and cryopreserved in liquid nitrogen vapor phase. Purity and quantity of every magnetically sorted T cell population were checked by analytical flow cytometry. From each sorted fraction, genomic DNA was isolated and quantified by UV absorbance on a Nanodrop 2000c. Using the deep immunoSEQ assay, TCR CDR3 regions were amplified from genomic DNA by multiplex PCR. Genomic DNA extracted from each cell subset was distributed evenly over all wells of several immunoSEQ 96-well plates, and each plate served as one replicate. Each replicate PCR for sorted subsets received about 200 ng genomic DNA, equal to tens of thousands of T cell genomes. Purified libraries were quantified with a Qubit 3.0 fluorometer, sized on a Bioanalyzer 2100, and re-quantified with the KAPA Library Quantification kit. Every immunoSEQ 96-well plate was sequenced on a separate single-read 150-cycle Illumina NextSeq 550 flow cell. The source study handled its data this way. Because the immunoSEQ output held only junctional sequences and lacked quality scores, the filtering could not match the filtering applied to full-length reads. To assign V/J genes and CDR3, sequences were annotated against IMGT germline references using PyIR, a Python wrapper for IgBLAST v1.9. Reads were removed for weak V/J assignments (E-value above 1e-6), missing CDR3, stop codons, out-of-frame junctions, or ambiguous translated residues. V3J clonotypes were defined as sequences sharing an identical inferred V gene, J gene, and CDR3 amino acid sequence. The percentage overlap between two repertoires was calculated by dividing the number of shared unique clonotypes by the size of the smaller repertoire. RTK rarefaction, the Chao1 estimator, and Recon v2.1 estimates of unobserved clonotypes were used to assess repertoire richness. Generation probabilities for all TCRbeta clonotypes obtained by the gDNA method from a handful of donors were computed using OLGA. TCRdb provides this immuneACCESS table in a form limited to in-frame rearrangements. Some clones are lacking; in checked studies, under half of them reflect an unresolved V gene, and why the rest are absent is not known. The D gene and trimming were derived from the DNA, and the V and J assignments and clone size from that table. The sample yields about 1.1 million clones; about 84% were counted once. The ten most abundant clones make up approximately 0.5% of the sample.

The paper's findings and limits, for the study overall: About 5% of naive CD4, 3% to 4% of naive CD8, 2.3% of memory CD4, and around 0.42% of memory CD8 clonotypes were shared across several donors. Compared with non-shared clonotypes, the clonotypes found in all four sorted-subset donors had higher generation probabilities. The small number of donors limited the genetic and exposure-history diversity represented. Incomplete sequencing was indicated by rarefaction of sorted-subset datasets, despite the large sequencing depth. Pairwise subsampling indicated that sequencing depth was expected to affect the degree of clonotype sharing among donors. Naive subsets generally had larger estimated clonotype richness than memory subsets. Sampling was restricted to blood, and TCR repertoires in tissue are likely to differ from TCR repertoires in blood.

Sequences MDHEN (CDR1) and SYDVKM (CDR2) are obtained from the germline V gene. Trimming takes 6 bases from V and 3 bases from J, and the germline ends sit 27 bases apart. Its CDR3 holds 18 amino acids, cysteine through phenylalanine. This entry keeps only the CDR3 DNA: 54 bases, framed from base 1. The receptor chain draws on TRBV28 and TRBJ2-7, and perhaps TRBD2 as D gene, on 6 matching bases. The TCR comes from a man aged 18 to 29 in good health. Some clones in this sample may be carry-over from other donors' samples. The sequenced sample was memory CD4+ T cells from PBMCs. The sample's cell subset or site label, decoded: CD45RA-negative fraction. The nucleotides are TGTGCCAGCAGCCCGTCACCCGGGAGCTGGAGTTGGGGCTACGAGCAGTACTTC. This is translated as CASSPSPGSWSWGYEQYF.